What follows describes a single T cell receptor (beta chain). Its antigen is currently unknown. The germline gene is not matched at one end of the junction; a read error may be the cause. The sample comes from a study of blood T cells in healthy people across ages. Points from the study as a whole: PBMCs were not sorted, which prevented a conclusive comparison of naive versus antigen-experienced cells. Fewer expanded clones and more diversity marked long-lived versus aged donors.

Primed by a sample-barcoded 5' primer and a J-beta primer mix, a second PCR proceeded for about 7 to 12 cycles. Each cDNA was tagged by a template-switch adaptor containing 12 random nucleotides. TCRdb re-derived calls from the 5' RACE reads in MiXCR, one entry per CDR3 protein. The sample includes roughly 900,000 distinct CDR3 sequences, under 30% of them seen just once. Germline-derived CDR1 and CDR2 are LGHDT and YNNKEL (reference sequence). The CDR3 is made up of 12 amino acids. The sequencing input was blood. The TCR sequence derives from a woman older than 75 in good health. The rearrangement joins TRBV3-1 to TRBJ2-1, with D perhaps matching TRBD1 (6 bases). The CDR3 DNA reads TGTGCCGGCAGCCTACAGGGCGGTGAGCAGTTCTTC. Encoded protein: CAGSLQGGEQFF.